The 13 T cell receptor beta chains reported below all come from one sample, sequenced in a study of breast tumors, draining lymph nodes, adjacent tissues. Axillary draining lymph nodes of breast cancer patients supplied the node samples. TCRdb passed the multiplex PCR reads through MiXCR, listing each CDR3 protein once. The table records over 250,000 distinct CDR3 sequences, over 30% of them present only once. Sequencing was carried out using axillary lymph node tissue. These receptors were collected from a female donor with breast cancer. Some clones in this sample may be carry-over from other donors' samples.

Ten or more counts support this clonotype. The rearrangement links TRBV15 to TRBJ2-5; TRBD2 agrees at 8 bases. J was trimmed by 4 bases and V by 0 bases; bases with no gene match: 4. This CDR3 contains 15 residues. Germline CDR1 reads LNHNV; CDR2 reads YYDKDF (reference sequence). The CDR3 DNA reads TGTGCCACCAGCAGAGACGCGGGAGGCCCAGAGACCCAGTACTTC. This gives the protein CATSRDAGGPETQYF.

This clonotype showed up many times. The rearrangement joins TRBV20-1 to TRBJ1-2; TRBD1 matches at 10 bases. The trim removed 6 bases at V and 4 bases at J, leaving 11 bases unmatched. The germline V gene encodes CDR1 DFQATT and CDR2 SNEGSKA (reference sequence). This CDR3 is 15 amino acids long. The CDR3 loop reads CSALTADRGAYGYTF. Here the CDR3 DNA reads TGCAGTGCCCTCACGGCGGACAGGGGGGCCTATGGCTACACCTTC.

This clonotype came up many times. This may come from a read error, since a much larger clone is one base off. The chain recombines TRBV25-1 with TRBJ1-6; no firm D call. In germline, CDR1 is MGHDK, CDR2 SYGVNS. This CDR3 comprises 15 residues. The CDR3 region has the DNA TGTGCCAGCAGTCGAGGTAGCTCCTATAGTTCACCCCTCCACTTT. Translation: CASSRGSSYSSPLHF. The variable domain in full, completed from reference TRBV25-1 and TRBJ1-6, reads EADIYQTPRYLVIGTGKKITLECSQTMGHDKMYWYQQDPGMELHLIHYSYGVNSTEKGDLSSESTVSRIRTEHFPLTLESARPSHTSQYLCASSRGSSYSSPLHFGNGTRLTVT.

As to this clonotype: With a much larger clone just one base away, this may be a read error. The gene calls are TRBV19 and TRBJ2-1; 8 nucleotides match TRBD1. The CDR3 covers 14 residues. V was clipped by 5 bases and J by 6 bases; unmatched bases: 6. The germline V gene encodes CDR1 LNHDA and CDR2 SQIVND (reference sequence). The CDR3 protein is CASSLFQGANEQFF. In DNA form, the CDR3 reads TGTGCCAGTAGTTTGTTTCAGGGGGCCAATGAGCAGTTCTTC.

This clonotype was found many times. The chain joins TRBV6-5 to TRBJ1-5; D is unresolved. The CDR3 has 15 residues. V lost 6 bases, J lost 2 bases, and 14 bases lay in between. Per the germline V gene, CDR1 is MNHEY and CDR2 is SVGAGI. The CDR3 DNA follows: TGTGCCAGCAGGCCCCTCATGTGGGGCAATCAGCCCCAGCATTTT. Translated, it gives CASRPLMWGNQPQHF.

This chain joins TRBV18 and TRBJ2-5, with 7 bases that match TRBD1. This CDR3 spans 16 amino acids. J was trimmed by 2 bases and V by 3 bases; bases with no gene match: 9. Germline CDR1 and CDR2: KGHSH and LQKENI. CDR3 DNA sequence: TGTGCCAGCTCACCTACCCGGGCCAGGGGGCAAGAGACCCAGTACTTC. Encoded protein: CASSPTRARGQETQYF. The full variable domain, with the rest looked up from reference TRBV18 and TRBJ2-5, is NAGVMQNPRHLVRRRGQEARLRCSPMKGHSHVYWYRQLPEEGLKFMVYLQKENIIDESGMPKERFSAEFPKEGPSILRIQQVVRGDSAAYFCASSPTRARGQETQYFGPGTRLLVL.

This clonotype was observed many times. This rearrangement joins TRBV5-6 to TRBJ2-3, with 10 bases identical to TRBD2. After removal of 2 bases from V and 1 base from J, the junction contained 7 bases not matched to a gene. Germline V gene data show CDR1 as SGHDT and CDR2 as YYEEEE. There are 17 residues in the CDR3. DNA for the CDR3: TGTGCCAGCAGCTTTGTAGAGCGGGAGGGCCGCACAGATACGCAGTATTTT. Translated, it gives CASSFVEREGRTDTQYF.

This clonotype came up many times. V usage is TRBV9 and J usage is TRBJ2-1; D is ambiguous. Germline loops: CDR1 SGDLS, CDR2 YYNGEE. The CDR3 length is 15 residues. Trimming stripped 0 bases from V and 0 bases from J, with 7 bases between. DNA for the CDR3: TGTGCCAGCAGCGTAGCACGTAGCTCCTACAATGAGCAGTTCTTC. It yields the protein CASSVARSSYNEQFF.

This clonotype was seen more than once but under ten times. Here the CDR3 DNA reads TGTGCCAGCAGTTACCCCGACAGGGGGCGACAGCCCCAGCATTTT. It yields the protein CASSYPDRGRQPQHF. The chain uses TRBV6-2 or TRBV6-3 and TRBJ1-5; 10 positions agree with TRBD1. Per germline, CDR1 MNHEY and CDR2 SVGEGT. With V trimmed by 2 bases and J by 7 bases, 5 bases remained unmatched. The CDR3 has 15 residues.

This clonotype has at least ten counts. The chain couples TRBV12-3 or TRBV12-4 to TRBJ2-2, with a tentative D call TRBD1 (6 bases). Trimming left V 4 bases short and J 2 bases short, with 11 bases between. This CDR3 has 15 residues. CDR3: CASSSQGVNTGELFF. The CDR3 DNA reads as TGTGCCAGCAGTTCACAGGGAGTCAACACCGGGGAGCTGTTTTTT.

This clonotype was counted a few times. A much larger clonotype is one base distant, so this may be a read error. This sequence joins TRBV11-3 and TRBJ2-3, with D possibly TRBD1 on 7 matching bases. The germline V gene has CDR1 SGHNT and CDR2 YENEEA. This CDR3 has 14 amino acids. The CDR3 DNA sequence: TGTGCCAGCAGCTTAGATTCGGGGGCGGGACAGCGCGATTTT. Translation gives CASSLDSGAGQRDF.

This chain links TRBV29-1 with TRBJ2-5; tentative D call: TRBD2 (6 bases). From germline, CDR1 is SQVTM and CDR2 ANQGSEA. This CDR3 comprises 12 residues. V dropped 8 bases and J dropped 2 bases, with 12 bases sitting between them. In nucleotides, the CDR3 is TGCAGCAGTGAGGGACTGCAAGAGACCCAGTACTTC. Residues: CSSEGLQETQYF.

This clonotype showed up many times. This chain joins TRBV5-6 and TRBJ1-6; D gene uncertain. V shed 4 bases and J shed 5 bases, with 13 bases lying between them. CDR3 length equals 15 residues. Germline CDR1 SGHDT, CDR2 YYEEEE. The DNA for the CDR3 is TGTGCCAGCAGCCCGCCGGGATCTAATAATTCACCCCTCCACTTT. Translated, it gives CASSPPGSNNSPLHF.